One sample yielded the 21 T cell receptor beta chains listed below, sequenced in a study of early T cells in non-severe SARS-CoV-2 infection. From the 5' RACE reads, TCRdb called clonotypes with MiXCR, one entry per CDR3 protein. The table lists around 61,000 distinct CDR3 sequences, 10% to 13% of them singletons. Sequencing input: whole blood. Receptors originate from an adult who was a healthcare worker with PCR-confirmed SARS-CoV-2 infection or an uninfected control (not recorded which).

A remark on this clonotype: A much larger clone lies a single base off, so this may be a read error. This chain connects TRBV2 to TRBJ1-2; weak D call: TRBD1 (6 bases). Trimming removed 4 bases at V and 10 bases at J, with 13 bases between. CDR3 length: 12 amino acids. CDR1 and CDR2 from the germline V gene are SNHLY and FYNNEI. The CDR3 DNA is TGTGCCAGCAGTGCGGACAGCCATGACTACACCTTC. Its protein is CASSADSHDYTF.

The chain couples TRBV12-3 or TRBV12-4 to TRBJ2-5; D gene ambiguous. Trimming left V 1 base short and J 7 bases short, with 10 bases between. The CDR3 is 13 amino acids. The DNA of the CDR3 is TGTGCCAGCAGTTTAGGGCGGATCGGGACCCAGTACTTC. The encoded protein is CASSLGRIGTQYF.

The sample holds a few counts of this clonotype. The rearrangement links TRBV29-1 to TRBJ2-5; TRBD2 agrees at 7 bases. The CDR3 consists of 12 residues. Looked up from germline, CDR1 is SQVTM and CDR2 is ANQGSEA. V lost 7 bases and J lost 4; bases outside the gene matches: 6. CDR3 in amino acids: CSAKGRGETQYF. The CDR3, as DNA: TGCAGCGCAAAAGGGAGGGGAGAGACCCAGTACTTC.

The J gene is TRBJ2-2, the V gene TRBV18; the D call may be TRBD1 or TRBD2 (5 bases each). V was clipped by 5 bases and J by 1 base, with 14 bases between them. Germline V CDR1 and CDR2: KGHSH, LQKENI. This CDR3 has 16 amino acids. The CDR3 sequence: CASSSSTGRNTGELFF. DNA for the CDR3: TGTGCCAGCTCATCGAGTACGGGACGGAACACCGGGGAGCTGTTTTTT.

This clonotype showed up many times. This chain links TRBV5-6 with TRBJ1-1; D not certain. Trimming left V 0 bases short and J 0 bases short, with 9 bases between. The CDR3 extends over 15 amino acids. Germline V gene data show CDR1 as SGHDT and CDR2 as YYEEEE. The CDR3 sequence is CASSLGRIMNTEAFF. The CDR3 coding sequence is TGTGCCAGCAGCTTGGGACGGATTATGAACACTGAAGCTTTCTTT.

The CDR3 nucleotides read TGTGCCAGTAGTATAGCACGGGTAGATGAGCAGTTCTTC. It specifies CASSIARVDEQFF. This chain connects TRBV19 to TRBJ2-1, with no clear D. CDR1 is LNHDA, CDR2 SQIVND, per germline (reference sequence). This CDR3 is built from 13 residues. Deletions cut 1 base from V and 8 bases from J, with 9 bases between.

This clonotype occurred a few times. This chain uses TRBV4-2 with TRBJ1-4; D remains ambiguous. V was clipped by 0 bases and J by 6 bases, with 5 bases between them. Germline CDR1 LGHNA, CDR2 YNFKEQ. CDR3 length equals 13 residues. The CDR3 is CASSQDTDEKLFF. CDR3 sequence (DNA): TGTGCCAGCAGCCAAGATACGGATGAAAAACTGTTTTTT.

The chain joins TRBV24-1 to TRBJ1-1; unclear D gene. Germline V gene data show CDR1 as KGHDR and CDR2 as SFDVKD. V was pared by 7 bases and J by 1 base, with 15 bases between. This CDR3 has 15 residues. CDR3 bases: TGTGCCACCAGACCCGGTGCGTCCAGGAACACTGAAGCTTTCTTT. Its translation is CATRPGASRNTEAFF.

The chain couples TRBV6-5 to TRBJ1-4; D is ambiguous. The V gene lost 2 bases and the J gene lost 4 bases, with 8 bases spanning the gap. Germline CDR1 and CDR2: MNHEY and SVGAGI. CDR3 length: 14 residues. The CDR3 is CASSYGLRNEKLFF. Here the CDR3 DNA reads TGTGCCAGCAGTTACGGGCTTCGTAATGAAAAACTGTTTTTT.

CDR3 nucleotides: TGTGCCAGCAGCTTAGAGGGACTAGCGGGGGATTACAATGAGCAGTTCTTC. Residues: CASSLEGLAGDYNEQFF. V and J are TRBV7-8 and TRBJ2-1; 14 positions match TRBD2. CDR3 size: 17 residues. Germline V CDR1 and CDR2: SGHVS, FQNEAQ. The V and J ends lost 1 base and 4 bases, in that order; junction bases with no gene match: 3.

This clonotype has only a few counts. The chain uses TRBV29-1 and TRBJ2-2; perhaps D is TRBD1 or TRBD2 (5 bases each). CDR1 and CDR2 from the germline V gene are SQVTM and ANQGSEA. This CDR3 has 13 amino acids. Deletions cut 7 bases from V and 4 bases from J, with 13 bases between. In DNA, the CDR3 is TGCAGCGGGAGCAGGGCGGGCACCGGGGAGCTGTTTTTT. It translates to CSGSRAGTGELFF.

This clonotype occurred many times. The chain is built from TRBV7-9 and TRBJ1-1; tentative D call: TRBD1 (5 bases). Deletions cut 5 bases from V and 12 bases from J, with 13 bases between. The CDR3 runs 11 residues. Germline values: CDR1 SEHNR, CDR2 FQNEAQ (reference sequence). The CDR3 is CASSTGAVTFF. The CDR3 nucleotides are TGTGCCAGCAGCACCGGGGCAGTTACTTTCTTT. The full variable domain, completed using reference TRBV7-9 and TRBJ1-1, is DTGVSQNPRHKITKRGQNVTFRCDPISEHNRLYWYRQTLGQGPEFLTYFQNEAQLEKSRLLSDRFSAERPKGSFSTLEIQRTEQGDSAMYLCASSTGAVTFFGQGTRLTVV.

This clonotype was seen only a few times. The rearrangement uses TRBV7-3 and TRBJ2-3; D is ambiguous. V gave up 5 bases and J gave up 6 bases, with 12 bases separating them. The CDR3 contains 13 residues. Germline V gives CDR1 SGHTA, CDR2 FQGTGA. For the CDR3, the DNA is TGTGCCAGCAGCCGTTCCAATGGGGATACGCAGTATTTT. It translates to CASSRSNGDTQYF.

This rearrangement joins TRBV27 to TRBJ2-2; D might be TRBD2 (5 bases). Germline values: CDR1 MNHEY, CDR2 SMNVEV (reference sequence). The CDR3 is made up of 17 amino acids. V lost 6 bases and J lost 4, with 21 bases in between. The CDR3: CASRPYVSLGGTGELFF. In DNA, the CDR3 is TGTGCCAGCAGACCTTATGTTTCCCTCGGAGGCACCGGGGAGCTGTTTTTT.

In its sample, this clonotype was seen many times. The gene calls are TRBV6-2 or TRBV6-3 and TRBJ1-1; TRBD1 might be the D (5 bases). Germline assignment: CDR1 MNHEY and CDR2 SVGEGT. V lost 2 bases and J lost 4, with 17 bases in between. The CDR3 covers 16 residues. CDR3 sequence: CASSYESQGRRTEAFF. CDR3 coding DNA: TGTGCCAGCAGTTACGAAAGCCAGGGTCGACGCACTGAAGCTTTCTTT.

The sample holds many counts of this clonotype. The genes are TRBV30 and TRBJ2-5, with 7 bases matching TRBD2. Germline V gives CDR1 GTSNPN, CDR2 SVGIG (reference sequence). CDR3 size: 13 residues. The junction had 6 bases not matched to a gene; V was cut back by 3 bases and J by 5 bases. CDR3 nucleotides: TGTGCCTGGAGGACTAGCTCGTGGGAGACCCAGTACTTC. Its protein is CAWRTSSWETQYF.

The rearrangement links TRBV29-1 to TRBJ2-5; 7 nucleotides align to TRBD2. The CDR3 sequence is 14 residues long. J gave up 5 bases and V 8 bases, and 14 bases lay outside the gene matches. Germline lookup yields CDR1 SQVTM and CDR2 ANQGSEA. CDR3 coding DNA: TGCAGCACGGTTGGGACTATGGGCTTGGAGACCCAGTACTTC. Residues: CSTVGTMGLETQYF.

This clonotype was observed at least ten times. This CDR3 is CASSFGGAPDTQYF. DNA of the CDR3: TGTGCCAGCAGCTTTGGGGGGGCCCCAGATACGCAGTATTTT. The genes are TRBV7-6 and TRBJ2-3; tentative D call: TRBD2 (7 bases). Trimming took 3 bases from V and 4 from J, leaving 11 bases between them. CDR1 is SGHVS, CDR2 FNYEAQ, per germline. The CDR3 contains 14 residues.

This chain joins TRBV4-1 and TRBJ2-3; D not certain. This CDR3 is built from 12 residues. Germline loops: CDR1 MGHRA, CDR2 YSYEKL. V lost 2 bases to trimming and J lost 7 bases, with 7 bases between them. The CDR3: CASSQPGYTQYF. CDR3 coding DNA: TGCGCCAGCAGCCAACCGGGCTATACGCAGTATTTT.

This clonotype was recorded a few times. The V and J genes are TRBV20-1 and TRBJ2-2; possible D gene TRBD2, 6 bases. Germline lookup yields CDR1 DFQATT and CDR2 SNEGSKA (reference sequence). The CDR3 loop spans 14 amino acids. Trimming took off 2 bases at V and 5 bases at J, with 12 bases between the two ends. The CDR3 DNA follows: TGCAGTGCTAGAACGGCCCGGGGGACCGGGGAGCTGTTTTTT. Translation gives CSARTARGTGELFF.

This clonotype occurred a few times. The chain links TRBV6-1 to TRBJ1-1, with 9 positions matching TRBD1. The V gene end was trimmed by 5 bases and the J gene end by 7 bases; junction bases not matched to a gene: 2. The CDR3 is 12 amino acids. CDR1 and CDR2 (germline): MNHNS, SASEGT. The CDR3 DNA sequence: TGTGCCAGCAGTACAGGGGGCGGTGAAGCTTTCTTT. This codes for CASSTGGGEAFF.